The rows below give T cell receptor beta chains drawn from one sample of a study of CD4 T cells in relation to SARS-CoV-2 and coronaviruses. Antigens of these TCRs are unknown. Clones were sequenced by immunoSEQ multiplex PCR, and TCRdb holds only the in-frame ones, with some missing. The table shows approximately 20,000 clones, with 60% to 80% occurring only once. The sequencing input was CD4+ T cells from PBMCs, cultured in vitro. The receptors stem from a human donor in good health. The CDR3 runs from the conserved cysteine through the conserved F or W. D genes are given only for firm matches. A clone size is listed for some rows: how often the clone was seen (once, few, many), or a class if it is expanded.

TRBV5-1	few	TRBJ1-1	NA	CASSLDVGRTEAFF	TGCGCCAGCAGCTTGGATGTGGGGAGGACTGAAGCTTTCTTT
TRBV6-1	once	TRBJ2-2	NA	CASSEQLGVGTGELFF	TGTGCCAGCAGTGAGCAACTAGGGGTGGGCACCGGGGAGCTGTTTTTT
TRBV6-1	NA	TRBJ1-5	NA	CASSEVRGVLMSNQPQHF	TGTGCCAGCAGTGAAGTCAGGGGCGTCCTTATGAGCAATCAGCCCCAGCATTTT
TRBV3-1/TRBV3-2	NA	TRBJ1-2	NA	CASSHPLGGYTF	TGTGCCAGCAGCCACCCACTGGGTGGCTACACCTTC
TRBV24-1	NA	TRBJ2-1	TRBD2	CATSDQLGGTSAYNEQFF	TGTGCCACCAGTGACCAACTCGGGGGGACTAGCGCCTACAATGAGCAGTTCTTC
TRBV20-1	NA	TRBJ1-1	NA	CSALTNTEAFF	TGCAGTGCTCTAACGAACACTGAAGCTTTCTTT
TRBV19	NA	TRBJ1-5	NA	CASIEQGNQPQHF	TGTGCCAGTATTGAACAGGGAAATCAGCCCCAGCATTTT
TRBV5-1	few	TRBJ2-2	TRBD1	CASSLEGQGARELFF	TGCGCCAGCAGCCTAGAGGGACAGGGGGCTAGGGAGCTGTTTTTT
TRBV7-3	NA	TRBJ1-6	TRBD1	CASSLGTGGSPLHF	TGTGCCAGCAGCTTGGGCACAGGGGGTTCACCCCTCCACTTT
TRBV5-1	NA	TRBJ1-6	NA	CASSLAGTNNSPLHF	TGCGCCAGCAGCCTGGCCGGGACCAATAATTCACCCCTCCACTTT
TRBV3-1/TRBV3-2	few	TRBJ2-1	NA	CASSQAGNEQFF	TGTGCCAGCAGCCAAGCAGGGAATGAGCAGTTCTTC
TRBV10-1	NA	TRBJ1-1	NA	CASSRDPRNTEAFF	TGCGCCAGCAGCCGTGATCCTAGGAACACTGAAGCTTTCTTT
TRBV20-1	NA	TRBJ2-1	NA	CSASDRTREFF	TGCAGTGCTAGTGACAGGACTAGAGAGTTCTTC
TRBV7-2	few	TRBJ2-2	NA	CASSFQLLTGELFF	TGTGCCAGCAGCTTTCAATTACTTACCGGGGAGCTGTTTTTT
TRBV19	NA	TRBJ2-5	NA	CASSTPRQETQYF	TGTGCCAGTAGTACTCCCCGCCAAGAGACCCAGTACTTC
TRBV12-5	NA	TRBJ2-5	TRBD1	CASVGQGQETQYF	TGTGCTAGTGTCGGACAGGGGCAAGAGACCCAGTACTTC
TRBV27	NA	TRBJ2-3	NA	CASSDRFTDTQYF	TGTGCCAGCAGTGACAGATTCACAGATACGCAGTATTTT
TRBV7-9	few	TRBJ1-3	NA	CASSLGSGNTIYF	TGTGCCAGCAGCTTAGGGTCTGGAAACACCATATATTTT
TRBV5-4	NA	TRBJ2-1	TRBD1	CASRRDRGTYNEQFF	TGTGCCAGCAGACGGGACAGGGGTACCTACAATGAGCAGTTCTTC
TRBV7-3	NA	TRBJ2-3	NA	CASSSLGAGATDTQYF	TGTGCCAGCAGCTCCCTAGGGGCAGGGGCCACAGATACGCAGTATTTT
TRBV5-1	once	TRBJ2-3	TRBD2	CASSPLAGGADTQYF	TGCGCCAGCAGCCCGCTAGCGGGAGGTGCAGATACGCAGTATTTT
TRBV6-1	NA	TRBJ1-6	TRBD1	CASSEVYRTGHNF	TGTGCCAGCAGTGAAGTTTATAGGACAGGCCACAACTTT
TRBV7-6	NA	TRBJ1-5	NA	CASSLARGDGQPQHF	TGTGCCAGCAGCTTAGCGCGGGGGGACGGCCAGCCCCAGCATTTT
TRBV27	few	TRBJ1-2	TRBD1	CASSLEGARGYTF	TGTGCCAGCAGTTTGGAGGGGGCACGGGGCTACACCTTC
TRBV5-1	NA	TRBJ1-1	NA	CASSLETGGNTEAFF	TGCGCCAGCAGCTTGGAGACGGGGGGGAACACTGAAGCTTTCTTT
TRBV9	NA	TRBJ2-7	TRBD1	CASSVGQGVMYEQYF	TGTGCCAGCAGCGTAGGACAGGGGGTAATGTACGAGCAGTACTTC
TRBV5-6	large	TRBJ2-7	TRBD2	CASSPEGTSEGYEQYF	TGTGCCAGCAGCCCCGAGGGGACTAGCGAGGGCTACGAGCAGTACTTC
TRBV19	NA	TRBJ2-1	NA	CASSIDLYPTIAANEQFF	TGTGCCAGTAGTATAGATCTATATCCGACGATTGCTGCCAATGAGCAGTTCTTC
TRBV18	NA	TRBJ2-7	TRBD2	CASSPSSGQTYEQYF	TGTGCCAGCTCACCAAGTAGCGGGCAAACCTACGAGCAGTACTTC
TRBV5-1	few	TRBJ2-7	NA	CASSPGQKLTYEQYF	TGCGCCAGCAGCCCCGGACAGAAACTGACCTACGAGCAGTACTTC
TRBV2	NA	TRBJ2-1	NA	CASRVAQPSYNEQFF	TGTGCCAGCAGAGTAGCGCAACCCTCCTACAATGAGCAGTTCTTC
TRBV5-1	NA	TRBJ2-7	TRBD2	CASSLVPPVGRGLTSAASYEQYF	TGCGCCAGCAGCTTGGTCCCCCCCGTAGGTCGGGGGCTGACTAGCGCCGCCTCCTACGAGCAGTACTTC
TRBV24-1	NA	TRBJ1-3	NA	CATSGVGSSGNTIYF	TGTGCCACCAGTGGTGTCGGCTCCTCTGGAAACACCATATATTTT
TRBV10-3	NA	TRBJ2-1	NA	CAISARQNEQFF	TGTGCCATCAGTGCCAGACAGAATGAGCAGTTCTTC
TRBV11-3	NA	TRBJ1-3	NA	CASSLPATAGHYSGNTIYF	TGTGCCAGCAGCTTACCCGCAACGGCAGGGCATTACTCTGGAAACACCATATATTTT
TRBV2	NA	TRBJ1-4	NA	CASTWGNRANEKLFF	TGTGCCAGCACCTGGGGCAACCGAGCTAATGAAAAACTGTTTTTT
TRBV19	NA	TRBJ2-3	NA	CASSMRAADTQYF	TGTGCCAGTAGTATGCGGGCGGCAGATACGCAGTATTTT
TRBV5-6	NA	TRBJ2-7	NA	CASSKRDLSSEQYF	TGTGCCAGCAGCAAAAGGGACTTGTCGAGTGAGCAGTACTTC
TRBV7-3	NA	TRBJ1-2	TRBD1	CASSLPTGQVTF	TGTGCCAGCAGCTTACCTACGGGACAGGTGACCTTC
TRBV3-1/TRBV3-2	few	TRBJ1-1	TRBD1	CASSPRQGSHTEAFF	TGTGCCAGCAGCCCCCGACAGGGGAGCCACACTGAAGCTTTCTTT
TRBV2	NA	TRBJ1-2	NA	CASREAGNYGYTF	TGTGCCAGCAGGGAGGCTGGAAACTATGGCTACACCTTC